This is a list of T cell receptor beta chains from one sample in a study of OX40 agonist ivuxolimab in advanced cancers. Clones were read by immunoSEQ multiplex PCR, and TCRdb kept only the in-frame ones, dropping some. This sample has some 77,000 clones; about nine tenths occur once, and the top ten carry roughly 6.3%. Here the sequenced sample was CD4+ or CD8+ T cells sorted from blood, taken in a trial of the OX40 agonist ivuxolimab. Every receptor here comes from an adult with an advanced solid tumor such as melanoma, head and neck, liver or kidney cancer. The CDR3 runs from the conserved cysteine through the conserved F or W. D genes are given only for firm matches. Part of the rows lack a size; the others show once, few, many or a class for expanded clones.

clone_size,v_call,cdr3_length,j_call,d_call,cdr3_nt,cdr3_aa
NA,TRBV7-6,15,TRBJ2-7,NA,TGTGCCAGCAGCTTAGCGACAGGTCCATCCTACGAGCAGTACTTC,CASSLATGPSYEQYF
few,TRBV10-2,13,TRBJ2-7,NA,TGCGCCAGCAGTAGTGAGGGAGGTTACGAGCAGTACTTC,CASSSEGGYEQYF
once,TRBV5-1,15,TRBJ1-4,TRBD1,TGCGCCAGCAGTACCGACAGGGGTGATAATGAAAAACTGTTTTTT,CASSTDRGDNEKLFF
NA,TRBV18,13,TRBJ2-4,TRBD1,TGTGCCAGCTCCCCTGGGACAGGGGACATTCAGTACTTC,CASSPGTGDIQYF
NA,TRBV6-4,18,TRBJ2-7,TRBD1,TGTGCCAGCAGTGGCCCTTACCCGGGACAGCCCCGATCCTACGAGCAGTACTTC,CASSGPYPGQPRSYEQYF
NA,TRBV5-5,13,TRBJ2-7,NA,TGTGCCAGCAGCTTGCAGACAGGATACGAGCAGTACTTC,CASSLQTGYEQYF
NA,TRBV11-2,14,TRBJ2-2,TRBD2,TGTGCCAGCAGCCAGTCGGGGGGAACCGGGGAGCTGTTTTTT,CASSQSGGTGELFF
few,TRBV23-1,12,TRBJ1-2,NA,TGCGCCAGCGGGGGGGCCAGCTATGGCTACACCTTC,CASGGASYGYTF
few,TRBV6-6,12,TRBJ2-2,NA,TGTGCCAGCAGTTACTCCGCCGGGGAGCTGTTTTTT,CASSYSAGELFF
NA,TRBV10-3,16,TRBJ2-1,TRBD1,TGTGCCATCAGTGCCACAGGGGACAGGGTTGGCAGTGAGCAGTTCTTC,CAISATGDRVGSEQFF